The T cell receptor (beta chain) described here comes from a study of identical twins. Whole-study findings and limits: Some out-of-frame alpha sequences were shared by twins, and these showed excess low generation probability. Analyses based on zero insertions could be partly confounded by invariant MAIT and iNKT cells. It was cross-sectional statistical analysis, not following the same donors, that the conclusions relied on.

Germline V gene data show CDR1 as DFQATT and CDR2 as SNEGSKA (reference sequence). This CDR3 has 11 residues. V was pared by 0 bases and J by 10 bases, with 9 bases between. TCRdb reprocessed the 5' RACE reads with MiXCR, giving one entry per CDR3 protein. This table has 350,000 to 450,000 distinct CDR3 sequences, about 18% appearing once. This clonotype was seen many times. Its target is unknown. The chain combines TRBV20-1 with TRBJ1-1, with D unresolved. The receptor was isolated from a man aged 50 or older in good health. Sequenced input: naive T cells sorted from blood. Here the CDR3 DNA reads TGCAGTGCTAGAGATCCCCCGGTAGCTTTCTTT. It codes for CSARDPPVAFF.